The 20 T cell receptor beta chains below were found in one sample sequenced in a study of cytomegalovirus exposure and HLA in healthy donors. The PCR had 60 Vbeta and 13 Jbeta primers. The data were produced by immunoSEQ multiplex PCR, yet TCRdb's version contains in-frame clones alone and is incomplete. This sample carries roughly 100,000 clones, roughly four fifths of them seen once, and the ten largest clones take roughly 1.3%. Input material: PBMCs. Receptor source: a man between 35 and 55 years old in good health and CMV-seronegative.

This clone came up once. V gene TRBV25-1 combines with J gene TRBJ1-4; perhaps TRBD1 as D (6 bases). The CDR3 contains 13 residues. Trimming removed 6 bases from V and 8 bases from J, with 13 bases in between. The germline gives CDR1 MGHDK, CDR2 SYGVNS. The CDR3 DNA is TGTGCCAGCAGGGACAGTTGGGTCGAAAAACTGTTTTTT. This codes for CASRDSWVEKLFF.

The chain couples TRBV6-1 to TRBJ2-1, with D unresolved. V lost 1 base to trimming and J lost 3 bases, with 19 bases between them. CDR1 MNHNS and CDR2 SASEGT come from the germline V gene. This CDR3 contains 18 residues. CDR3 sequence: CASSEDLLAAPFYNEQFF. For the CDR3, the DNA is TGTGCCAGCAGTGAAGACCTATTGGCGGCACCCTTCTACAATGAGCAGTTCTTC.

J is TRBJ2-5 and V is TRBV5-6; D perhaps matches TRBD2 (6 bases). Trimming took off 3 bases at V and 5 bases at J, with 20 bases between the two ends. In germline, CDR1 is SGHDT, CDR2 YYEEEE. The CDR3 length is 16 residues. The CDR3 protein is CASSSEGADKGETQYF. In DNA form, the CDR3 reads TGTGCCAGCAGCTCGGAGGGAGCGGATAAGGGGGAGACCCAGTACTTC.

The J gene is TRBJ2-5, the V gene TRBV4-1, with 8 nucleotides matching TRBD1. The junction had 6 bases not matched to a gene; V was cut back by 1 base and J by 11 bases. This CDR3 region has 13 residues. CDR1 and CDR2 (germline): MGHRA, YSYEKL. As DNA, the CDR3 is TGCGCCAGCAGCCAAGCCGGACAGGGTGAGCAGTACTTC. Translating gives CASSQAGQGEQYF.

Only a few counts were recorded for this clone. The chain uses TRBV6-1 and TRBJ1-6, with D uncertain. CDR3 length equals 11 residues. The germline CDR1 and CDR2 sequences are MNHNS and SASEGT. V shed 6 bases and J shed 11 bases, with 8 bases lying between them. The CDR3 DNA follows: TGTGCCAGCAGCGATCTAGCACCCCTCCACTTT. Residues: CASSDLAPLHF.

The CDR3 DNA reads as TGTGCCAGCAGCTTGGTAGCGGGGGGTACCTACGAGCAGTACTTC. Its protein is CASSLVAGGTYEQYF. This sequence joins TRBV7-3 and TRBJ2-7; 10 bases fit TRBD2. The V gene end was trimmed by 3 bases and the J gene end by 2 bases; junction bases not matched to a gene: 4. Per germline, CDR1 SGHTA and CDR2 FQGTGA. CDR3 length equals 15 residues.

This rearrangement joins TRBV5-1 to TRBJ1-1; D uncertain. This CDR3 has 15 amino acids. Per the germline V gene, CDR1 is SGHRS and CDR2 is YFSETQ. V lost 0 bases and J lost 4, with 13 bases in between. The CDR3 here is CASSLAEVGSTEAFF. In DNA, the CDR3 is TGCGCCAGCAGCTTGGCCGAGGTAGGGAGCACTGAAGCTTTCTTT.

V and J are TRBV7-9 and TRBJ2-5; 7 bases align to TRBD1. This CDR3 comprises 14 residues. J lost 2 bases, V lost 5 bases, and 5 bases had no gene match. The germline gives CDR1 SEHNR, CDR2 FQNEAQ (reference sequence). The CDR3 here is CASSQTGQQETQYF. CDR3 sequence (DNA): TGTGCCAGCAGCCAGACGGGACAGCAAGAGACCCAGTACTTC. Filled out from reference TRBV7-9 and TRBJ2-5, the complete variable domain reads DTGVSQNPRHKITKRGQNVTFRCDPISEHNRLYWYRQTLGQGPEFLTYFQNEAQLEKSRLLSDRFSAERPKGSFSTLEIQRTEQGDSAMYLCASSQTGQQETQYFGPGTRLLVL.

The CDR3 region has the DNA TGTGCCAGCAGCCCGTCGGGGGATACGCAGTATTTT. Protein: CASSPSGDTQYF. The rearrangement links TRBV7-9 to TRBJ2-3; D possibly corresponds to TRBD2 (5 bases). The CDR3 sequence is 12 residues long. CDR1 SEHNR and CDR2 FQNEAQ come from the germline V gene (reference sequence). The V and J ends lost 5 bases and 6 bases respectively, with 9 bases between them.

This clone was seen only once. The chain has TRBV6-4 and TRBJ1-2, with D maybe TRBD1 (5 bases). Looked up from germline, CDR1 is MRHNA and CDR2 is SNTAGT. V was clipped by 3 bases and J by 2 bases, with 7 bases between them. This CDR3 has 13 amino acids. CDR3 residues: CASSEQGNYGYTF. CDR3 nucleotide sequence: TGTGCCAGCAGTGAGCAGGGCAACTATGGCTACACCTTC.

The genes are TRBV7-2 and TRBJ2-4; 10 bases agree with TRBD1. V shed 5 bases and J 0 bases; nucleotides not matched to a gene: 7. Germline V CDR1 and CDR2: SGHTA, FQGNSA. The CDR3 sequence is 17 residues long. CDR3 sequence reads: CASSPETGGLAKNIQYF. DNA for the CDR3: TGTGCCAGCAGCCCCGAGACAGGGGGCTTAGCCAAAAACATTCAGTACTTC.

The rearrangement links TRBV2 to TRBJ1-2, with a weak D call TRBD1 (5 bases). Trimming stripped 0 bases from V and 6 bases from J, with 14 bases between. The CDR3 length is 15 residues. CDR1 is SNHLY and CDR2 is FYNNEI in the germline V gene. As DNA, the CDR3 is TGTGCCAGCAGTGAAGCGCTTGGGGGGGTTGATGGCTACACCTTC. Its protein product is CASSEALGGVDGYTF.

The rearrangement links TRBV7-8 to TRBJ2-7; 8 nucleotides agree with TRBD2. The CDR3 length is 17 residues. Looked up from germline, CDR1 is SGHVS and CDR2 is FQNEAQ. The V gene end was trimmed by 1 base and the J gene end by 3 bases; junction bases not matched to a gene: 11. CDR3 loop: CASSLVFSGTQIYEQYF. The CDR3 bases are TGTGCCAGCAGCTTAGTTTTTAGCGGGACCCAGATCTACGAGCAGTACTTC.

The V call is TRBV4-3, the J call TRBJ2-3, with 12 bases fitting TRBD2. The V gene end was trimmed by 2 bases and the J gene end by 1 base; junction bases not matched to a gene: 4. In germline, CDR1 is LGHNA, CDR2 YSLEER. This CDR3 is 17 amino acids long. The CDR3 region has the DNA TGCGCCAGCAGCCAAACTAGGACTAGCGGGGGCACAGATACGCAGTATTTT. Encoded protein: CASSQTRTSGGTDTQYF.

The CDR3 sequence: CASRSGQGVDEQFF. In DNA form, the CDR3 reads TGTGCCAGCAGATCGGGACAGGGGGTGGATGAGCAGTTCTTC. The J gene is TRBJ2-1, the V gene TRBV7-9; TRBD1 aligns across 11 bases. The V gene's germline CDR1 is SEHNR and CDR2 FQNEAQ (reference sequence). Trimming removed 6 bases from V and 8 bases from J; junction bases left unmatched: 6. This CDR3 comprises 14 residues.

V usage is TRBV2 and J usage is TRBJ2-2, with 9 bases matching TRBD1. Germline values: CDR1 SNHLY, CDR2 FYNNEI. V lost 6 bases, J lost 7 bases, and 12 bases stayed unmatched. This CDR3 contains 16 residues. This CDR3 reads CASSDPGTGSIGELFF. CDR3 sequence (DNA): TGTGCCAGCAGCGATCCCGGGACAGGGTCGATCGGGGAGCTGTTTTTT.

This clone was observed a handful of times. This chain links TRBV11-2 with TRBJ2-7; 11 bases fit TRBD1. V lost 6 bases to trimming and J lost 3 bases; unmatched junction nucleotides: 7. CDR1 and CDR2 (germline): SGHAT, FQNNGV. This CDR3 has 15 residues. CDR3 DNA sequence: TGTGCCAGCAGGGATCGGACAGGGGGCTTCTACGAGCAGTACTTC. Translating gives CASRDRTGGFYEQYF.

The chain couples TRBV7-9 to TRBJ2-5, with a possible D match to TRBD2 (7 bases). Trimming removed 4 bases at V and 1 base at J, with 16 bases between. The germline V gene has CDR1 SEHNR and CDR2 FQNEAQ (reference sequence). There are 16 residues in the CDR3. The CDR3 protein is CASSWPQGTIQETQYF. CDR3 sequence (DNA): TGTGCCAGCAGCTGGCCCCAGGGGACTATCCAAGAGACCCAGTACTTC.

The chain links TRBV30 to TRBJ2-1, with 7 bases that match TRBD1. Germline V gives CDR1 GTSNPN, CDR2 SVGIG (reference sequence). J lost 14 bases, V lost 3 bases, and 7 bases had no gene match. The CDR3 is 11 residues long. The CDR3 nucleotides are TGTGCCTGGAGGTCTAGACAGGGTGAGTTCTTC. Protein sequence: CAWRSRQGEFF.

In the case of this clone: Likely a read error: the CDR3 ends without its conserved phenylalanine or tryptophan. The V gene is TRBV7-3, the J gene TRBJ1-2; 10 bases align to TRBD1. Per germline, CDR1 SGHTA and CDR2 FQGTGA. V gave up 5 bases and J gave up 1 base; unmatched junction bases: 4. This CDR3 comprises 15 residues. The CDR3 region has the DNA TGTGCCAGCAGCCCGGGACAGGGGAGTAACTATGGCTACACCCTC. The encoded protein is CASSPGQGSNYGYTL.